This T cell receptor (beta chain) appears in the sequencing data of a study of cytomegalovirus exposure and HLA in healthy donors. PCR used 60 Vbeta primers and 13 Jbeta primers. Here immunoSEQ multiplex PCR was the method, and the copy in TCRdb shows in-frame clones only, minus some. The table records about 140,000 clones, over 60% of them present only once. Germline V gene data show CDR1 as SGHKS and CDR2 as YYEKEE (reference sequence). V lost 2 bases and J 7 bases, leaving 12 bases between the germline ends. The CDR3 covers 14 residues. This sequence originates from a man aged 40-55 years in good health and CMV-seronegative. J is TRBJ1-4 and V is TRBV5-5, with D perhaps matching TRBD1 (5 bases). Sample: PBMCs. The CDR3 DNA follows: TGTGCCAGCAGCTTTGGGCAGGGACTTGAAAAACTGTTTTTT. It translates to CASSFGQGLEKLFF. The full variable domain, in which reference TRBV5-5 and TRBJ1-4 provide the parts outside the CDR3, is DAGVTQSPTHLIKTRGQQVTLRCSPISGHKSVSWYQQVLGQGPQFIFQYYEKEERGRGNFPDRFSARQFPNYSSELNVNALLLGDSALYLCASSFGQGLEKLFFGSGTQLSVL.